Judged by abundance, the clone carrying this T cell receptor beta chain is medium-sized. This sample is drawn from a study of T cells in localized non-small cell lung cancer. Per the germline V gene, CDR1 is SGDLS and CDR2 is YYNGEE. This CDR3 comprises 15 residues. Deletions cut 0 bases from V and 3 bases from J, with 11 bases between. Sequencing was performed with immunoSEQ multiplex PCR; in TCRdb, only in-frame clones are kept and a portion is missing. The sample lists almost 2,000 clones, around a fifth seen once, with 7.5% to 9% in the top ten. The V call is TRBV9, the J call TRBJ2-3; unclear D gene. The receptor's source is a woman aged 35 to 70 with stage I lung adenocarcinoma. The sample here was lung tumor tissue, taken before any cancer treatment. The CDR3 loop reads CASSVGSGRTDTQYF. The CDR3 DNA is TGTGCCAGCAGCGTAGGGTCGGGCAGGACAGATACGCAGTATTTT.